This record covers a single T cell receptor beta chain. This entry belongs to a study of blood T cell repertoires in COVID-19. Background on the study: T cells, B-cell-depleted T cells, or PBMCs provided the cDNA or gDNA that served as material.

Repertoires were generated with immunoSEQ multiplex PCR, while TCRdb's copy carries only in-frame clones and drops some. This sample has approximately 300,000 clones; around 90% occur once, and the top ten carry approximately 6%. Germline V gene lookup returns CDR1 GTSNPN and CDR2 SVGIG (reference sequence). The CDR3 has 13 residues. The ends were cut back, 3 bases at V and 6 bases at J, with 15 bases in the middle. Participants had their cohort set by participant-reported clinical history. The sequence was collected from a woman younger than 45 who had recovered from COVID-19. Sequencing used PBMCs or T cells enriched from blood (not recorded which). V usage is TRBV30 and J usage is TRBJ2-7; the D gene is possibly TRBD2 (5 bases). The CDR3 loop is CAWSPRRAGEQYF. The CDR3 nucleotides are TGTGCCTGGAGCCCCCGGCGGGCGGGCGAGCAGTACTTC. Full variable domain (outside the CDR3, taken from reference TRBV30 and TRBJ2-7): SQTIHQWPATLVQPVGSPLSLECTVEGTSNPNLYWYRQAAGRGLQLLFYSVGIGQISSEVPQNLSASRPQDRQFILSSKKLLLSDSGFYLCAWSPRRAGEQYFGPGTRLTVT.